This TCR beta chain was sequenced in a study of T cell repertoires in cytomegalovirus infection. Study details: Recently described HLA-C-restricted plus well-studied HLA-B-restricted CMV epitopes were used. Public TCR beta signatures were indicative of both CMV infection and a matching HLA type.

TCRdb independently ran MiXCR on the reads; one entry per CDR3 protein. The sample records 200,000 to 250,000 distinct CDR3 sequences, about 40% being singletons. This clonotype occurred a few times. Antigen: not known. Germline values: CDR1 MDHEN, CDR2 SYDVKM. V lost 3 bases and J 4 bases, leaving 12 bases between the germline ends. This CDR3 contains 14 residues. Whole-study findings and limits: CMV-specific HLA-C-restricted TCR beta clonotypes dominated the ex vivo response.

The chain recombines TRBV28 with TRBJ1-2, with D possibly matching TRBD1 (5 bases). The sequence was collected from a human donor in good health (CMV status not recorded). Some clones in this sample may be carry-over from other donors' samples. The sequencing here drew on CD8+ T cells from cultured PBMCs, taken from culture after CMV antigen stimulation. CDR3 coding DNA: TGTGCCAGCAGTTTTCGAGGGGCAGGCTATGGCTACACCTTC. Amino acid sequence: CASSFRGAGYGYTF.